Each of the 3 T cell receptor beta chains below was sequenced from the same sample in a study of kidney transplant recipient with SARS-CoV-2 infection. MiXCR, run by TCRdb on the reads, gives a single entry per CDR3 protein. The table includes fewer than 250,000 distinct CDR3 sequences, more than 25% detected once. The sample was a blood sample, taken at baseline and on roughly day 110 from a kidney transplant recipient. Receptors were obtained from a male patient between 25 and 40 years old who had COVID-19 and was a kidney transplant recipient. Some T cells may have originated in the graft donor.

This clonotype was recorded many times. J is TRBJ2-2 and V is TRBV11-2; D is possibly TRBD1 (5 bases). This CDR3 is built from 19 residues. Trimming removed 0 bases from V and 1 base from J, with 18 bases in between. Germline V gives CDR1 SGHAT, CDR2 FQNNGV. Here the CDR3 reads CASSLDLVQGRGNTGELFF. In nucleotides, the CDR3 is TGTGCCAGCAGCTTAGATCTAGTCCAGGGCAGAGGGAACACCGGGGAGCTGTTTTTT.

Comment on this clonotype: A read error is possible here, since a much larger clone lies one base away. The chain employs TRBV29-1 and TRBJ2-4; tentatively, D is TRBD1 (6 bases). The germline V gene has CDR1 SQVTM and CDR2 ANQGSEA. This CDR3 is built from 13 residues. This CDR3 is CSVETGSPYGYIF. The CDR3 bases are TGCAGCGTCGAAACAGGGTCCCCCTATGGCTACATCTTC. The full variable domain, completed using reference TRBV29-1 and TRBJ2-4, is SAVISQKPSRDICQRGTSLTIQCQVDSQVTMMFWYRQQPGQSLTLIATANQGSEATYESGFVIDKFPISRPNLTFSTLTVSNMSPEDSSIYLCSVETGSPYGYIFGAGTRLSVL.

This clonotype was found many times. This rearrangement joins TRBV4-1 to TRBJ2-5; 8 bases match TRBD2. The CDR3 sequence is 15 residues long. Germline CDR1 MGHRA, CDR2 YSYEKL. With 2 bases clipped from V and 2 bases from J, the junction kept 4 bases outside the gene matches. CDR3 bases: TGCGCCAGCAGCCAAACTAGCGGTCAGCAAGAGACCCAGTACTTC. Translation: CASSQTSGQQETQYF.